The present entry profiles one TCR beta chain with its context. Its specificity is unknown. Treatment indicated: roughly ten-day PBMC culture with coronavirus spike peptide pools or control peptides (ViraFEST assay). Cultures of PBMCs, some 2 million per well, were set up with approximately 10 IU/ml IL-2 and 10 ug/ml peptide pools. The study sequenced cultured CD4+ T cell DNA using the Oncomine TCR Beta short-read assay. MiXCR, applied by TCRdb to the PCR reads, yields one record per CDR3 protein. Of over 10,000 distinct CDR3 sequences listed, 76% are singletons. This sample stems from a study of vaccination and CD4 T cells after COVID-19. As for the study in general: In the control cultures, a CEFX pool, an HIV-1 Nef pool, or no peptide was supplied. Points from the study as a whole: A nonsignificant rise from approximately 21 to 40 was seen in the median number of SARS-CoV-2-reactive clonotypes. Spike mono-reactivity applied to 304 of 307 vaccine-specific clones detected in convalescent patients.

This TCR derives from a human donor who had recovered from COVID-19. Sequencing was performed on CD4+ T cells from blood, cultured in vitro.

In DNA, the CDR3 is TGTGCCAGCAGTCGGAAGCGGAGAGCACAAGAGACCCAGTACTTC. Amino acids: CASSRKRRAQETQYF. The rearrangement links TRBV6-2 or TRBV6-3 to TRBJ2-5, with D possibly TRBD2 on 5 matching bases. CDR1 is MNHEY and CDR2 is SVGEGT in the germline V gene. The V gene lost 5 bases and the J gene lost 2 bases, with 15 bases spanning the gap. This CDR3 spans 15 amino acids.